These 19 T cell receptor beta chains share one sample of origin, sequenced in a study of CD8 T cells in ankylosing spondylitis. Broader study findings: Made up of eight highly homologous variants, a TCR beta motif appeared characteristic of ankylosing spondylitis blood.

The antigens for these receptors are not known. TCRdb processed the 5' RACE reads anew with MiXCR; each CDR3 protein has one entry. The sample gives fewer than 550,000 distinct CDR3 sequences, roughly 5.3% of which show up once; roughly 3.5% is in the top ten. Sequenced sample: blood, either unsorted or a sorted T cell fraction (not recorded which). The source is a male donor with ankylosing spondylitis.

This clonotype has ten or more counts. The chain combines TRBV20-1 with TRBJ2-3; TRBD2 is a possible D gene (5 bases). The CDR3 sequence is 14 residues long. The V end lost 0 bases, the J end lost 6 bases, and 13 bases lay between the germline ends. Germline V CDR1 and CDR2: DFQATT, SNEGSKA (reference sequence). CDR3: CSARDYGLRDTQYF. The DNA of the CDR3 is TGCAGTGCTAGAGATTACGGACTCCGTGATACGCAGTATTTT.

This clonotype was recorded at least ten times. The chain is built from TRBV28 and TRBJ2-3; D is uncertain. This CDR3 comprises 12 residues. The V end lost 4 bases, the J end lost 4 bases, and 6 bases lay between the germline ends. CDR1 and CDR2 (germline): MDHEN, SYDVKM. The CDR3 reads CASSSLADTQYF. Written as DNA, the CDR3 is TGTGCCAGCAGTTCCCTTGCAGATACGCAGTATTTT.

This clonotype occurred many times. The rearrangement links TRBV7-9 to TRBJ2-1, with 7 positions matching TRBD2. In germline, CDR1 is SEHNR, CDR2 FQNEAQ (reference sequence). CDR3 length equals 13 residues. The V and J ends lost 5 bases and 9 bases, in that order; junction bases with no gene match: 7. DNA for the CDR3: TGTGCCAGCAGCCCTGGACTAGTCCCTGAGCAGTTCTTC. Translation: CASSPGLVPEQFF. The full variable domain, in which reference TRBV7-9 and TRBJ2-1 provide the parts outside the CDR3, is DTGVSQNPRHKITKRGQNVTFRCDPISEHNRLYWYRQTLGQGPEFLTYFQNEAQLEKSRLLSDRFSAERPKGSFSTLEIQRTEQGDSAMYLCASSPGLVPEQFFGPGTRLTVL.

This clonotype was recorded at least ten times. In DNA, the CDR3 is TGTGCCAGCAGCTTAGCAGCGGGCGGGCCCTACGAGCAGTACTTC. Encoded protein: CASSLAAGGPYEQYF. The rearrangement links TRBV7-2 to TRBJ2-7, with a weak D call TRBD2 (6 bases). The V end lost 0 bases, the J end lost 2 bases, and 11 bases lay between the germline ends. Germline lookup yields CDR1 SGHTA and CDR2 FQGNSA. CDR3 length equals 15 residues. Looking up the rest from reference TRBV7-2 and TRBJ2-7 gives the full variable domain: GAGVSQSPSNKVTEKGKDVELRCDPISGHTALYWYRQSLGQGLEFLIYFQGNSAPDKSGLPSDRFSAERTGGSVSTLTIQRTQQEDSAVYLCASSLAAGGPYEQYFGPGTRLTVT.

This clonotype was recorded at least ten times. The chain combines TRBV27 with TRBJ1-5, with a tentative D call TRBD1 (6 bases). The CDR3 consists of 14 residues. Germline V gives CDR1 MNHEY, CDR2 SMNVEV (reference sequence). V was trimmed by 5 bases and J by 2 bases, leaving 10 bases between them. The CDR3 protein is CASSKGGGNQPQHF. DNA for the CDR3: TGTGCCAGCAGTAAGGGGGGCGGCAATCAGCCCCAGCATTTT.

This clonotype appeared many times. This chain joins TRBV10-3 and TRBJ2-3; 11 bases agree with TRBD1. The germline V gene has CDR1 ENHRY and CDR2 SYGVKD. This CDR3 has 15 amino acids. The V and J ends lost 8 bases and 3 bases, in that order; junction bases with no gene match: 7. CDR3 sequence: CAISAGTGGTDTQYF. Written as DNA, the CDR3 is TGTGCCATCTCCGCCGGGACAGGGGGGACAGATACGCAGTATTTT.

This clonotype was seen repeatedly, ten times or more. The J gene is TRBJ2-5, the V gene TRBV5-6; D is unclear. The germline V gene encodes CDR1 SGHDT and CDR2 YYEEEE. Between the trimmed V and J ends, which lost 2 bases and 5 bases, there was a span of 10 bases. The CDR3 is 13 amino acids. CDR3 protein: CASSFGQWETQYF. The CDR3 DNA sequence: TGTGCCAGCAGCTTCGGGCAGTGGGAGACCCAGTACTTC.

This clonotype was seen repeatedly, ten times or more. The gene calls are TRBV7-2 and TRBJ2-7, with D perhaps matching TRBD2 (7 bases). This CDR3 has 13 residues. The V end lost 5 bases, the J end lost 7 bases, and 15 bases lay between the germline ends. Germline values: CDR1 SGHTA, CDR2 FQGNSA. In DNA, the CDR3 is TGTGCCAGCAGCCCCCACAGGGAGGGGGAGCAGTACTTC. It is translated as CASSPHREGEQYF.

The rearrangement links TRBV7-2 to TRBJ2-7; D may be TRBD1 or TRBD2 (5 bases each). The CDR3 is 15 residues long. Per germline, CDR1 SGHTA and CDR2 FQGNSA. V was shortened by 4 bases and J by 6 bases, with 19 bases between the two germline ends. The CDR3 region is CASSSNRDGFREQYF. CDR3 nucleotides: TGTGCCAGCAGCTCCAACCGGGACGGATTTCGCGAGCAGTACTTC.

This clonotype was observed at least ten times. J is TRBJ2-5 and V is TRBV7-2; D is perhaps TRBD2 (6 bases). The germline gives CDR1 SGHTA, CDR2 FQGNSA. Trimming removed 3 bases at V and 4 bases at J, with 15 bases between. This CDR3 has 15 residues. The CDR3 sequence: CASSFSGMGGETQYF. The CDR3 DNA reads as TGTGCCAGCAGCTTTTCCGGGATGGGGGGAGAGACCCAGTACTTC.

The table lists this clonotype with many counts. CDR3: CSVEPRAGRETQYF. CDR3 DNA sequence: TGCAGCGTTGAGCCCCGGGCAGGGAGAGAGACCCAGTACTTC. This chain joins TRBV29-1 and TRBJ2-5; the D gene could be TRBD1 or TRBD2 (5 bases each). Germline loops: CDR1 SQVTM, CDR2 ANQGSEA. The CDR3 covers 14 residues. V was shortened by 3 bases and J by 4 bases, with 15 bases between the two germline ends.

This clonotype appeared many times. The V call is TRBV6-1, the J call TRBJ2-5; 8 nucleotides match TRBD1. CDR3 length: 15 amino acids. Trimming cost V 6 bases and J 5 bases; bases outside gene matches: 11. CDR1 and CDR2 (germline): MNHNS, SASEGT. This CDR3 reads CASSRTGWRTETQYF. As DNA, the CDR3 is TGTGCCAGCAGCCGGACAGGGTGGAGGACTGAGACCCAGTACTTC.

This clonotype was observed at least ten times. J is TRBJ2-2 and V is TRBV7-2; D remains unclear. The CDR3 is 17 residues long. Trimming took 3 bases from V and 7 from J, leaving 21 bases between them. CDR1 and CDR2 from the germline V gene are SGHTA and FQGNSA. The CDR3 region is CASSFLSDVDLGGELFF. The CDR3 DNA reads TGTGCCAGCAGCTTCCTTTCCGATGTTGATTTAGGCGGGGAGCTGTTTTTT.

This clonotype has more than one count but fewer than ten. The gene calls are TRBV27 and TRBJ1-1; D is possibly TRBD1 (5 bases). CDR1 MNHEY and CDR2 SMNVEV come from the germline V gene (reference sequence). The CDR3 is 13 amino acids. Trimming removed 8 bases from V and 0 bases from J, with 10 bases in between. CDR3 sequence (DNA): TGTGCCAGCCAGACAGACATGAACACTGAAGCTTTCTTT. The encoded protein is CASQTDMNTEAFF.

This clonotype was recorded many times. The gene calls are TRBV20-1 and TRBJ2-7, with 9 bases that match TRBD1. The CDR3 spans 14 residues. Germline V CDR1 and CDR2: DFQATT, SNEGSKA (reference sequence). J gave up 0 bases and V 8 bases, and 8 bases lay outside the gene matches. DNA for the CDR3: TGCAGTCCCAATACAGGGGGCAGCTCCTACGAGCAGTACTTC. Residues: CSPNTGGSSYEQYF.

The chain is built from TRBV6-2 or TRBV6-3 and TRBJ2-6, with D perhaps matching TRBD2 (6 bases). This CDR3 is built from 15 residues. Germline assignment: CDR1 MNHEY and CDR2 SVGEGT. V was shortened by 5 bases and J by 2 bases, with 10 bases between the two germline ends. CDR3 in DNA: TGTGCCAGCAGTCGTAGGAGGGCTGGGGCCAACGTCCTGACTTTC. Translated: CASSRRRAGANVLTF.

This clonotype was seen ten or more times. The chain uses TRBV7-8 and TRBJ2-5; unclear D gene. The CDR3 totals 14 residues. Germline assignment: CDR1 SGHVS and CDR2 FQNEAQ. Trimming shortened V by 6 bases and J by 5 bases, and 16 bases separated the two germline ends. DNA for the CDR3: TGTGCCAGCAGACCGACTTACCGGCGGGAGACCCAGTACTTC. It codes for CASRPTYRRETQYF. Full variable domain (remainder filled in from reference TRBV7-8 and TRBJ2-5): GAGVSQSPRYKVAKRGQDVALRCDPISGHVSLFWYQQALGQGPEFLTYFQNEAQLDKSGLPSDRFFAERPEGSVSTLKIQRTQQEDSAVYLCASRPTYRRETQYFGPGTRLLVL.

This clonotype was observed a few times. This chain joins TRBV30 and TRBJ2-3; 11 bases align to TRBD2. Germline V gives CDR1 GTSNPN, CDR2 SVGIG (reference sequence). The ends lost 4 bases at V and 1 base at J; junction bases unmatched: 4. CDR3 length: 15 amino acids. CDR3 loop: CAWTLLAGGTDTQYF. The CDR3 nucleotides are TGTGCCTGGACCCTACTAGCGGGAGGCACAGATACGCAGTATTTT.

Comments on this clonotype: The junction departs from germline at one end; a sequencing error may be responsible. V gene TRBV20-1 combines with J gene TRBJ2-3; 9 nucleotides line up with TRBD1. Germline V lookup: CDR1 DFQATT, CDR2 SNEGSKA (reference sequence). This CDR3 has 16 residues. CDR3 sequence: CCARAPTGGFSDTQYF. Here the CDR3 DNA reads TGCTGTGCTAGGGCCCCGACAGGGGGATTCTCAGATACGCAGTATTTT.